Shown below are 5 T cell receptor beta chains from a single sample sequenced in a study of blood T cell repertoires in COVID-19 (dated by TCRdb to the early 2020s). Library preparation was by the immunoSEQ multiplex PCR assay. TCRdb's version of the immuneACCESS table is confined to in-frame rearrangements and falls short of the full clone set. An unresolved V gene accounts for under half of the shortfall where checked; the remainder is of unknown origin. In this sample the table shows 340,000 or so clones, approximately 82% of which occur a single time. Under 3% of the sample belongs to the ten largest clones. Sequenced sample: peripheral blood. These receptors were taken from a man aged 25-40 years with active or convalescent COVID-19.

The CDR3 nucleotides are TGTGCCTCCGACTCCGGGACAGAAGTCCCTTACGAGCAGTACTTC. This encodes CASDSGTEVPYEQYF. This rearrangement joins TRBV10-3 to TRBJ2-7; 7 bases match TRBD1. The CDR3 consists of 15 residues. V lost 11 bases, J lost 4 bases, and 17 bases stayed unmatched. CDR1 ENHRY and CDR2 SYGVKD come from the germline V gene.

The chain uses TRBV18 and TRBJ2-7; the D is unclear. The CDR3 runs to 14 residues. The V end was cut by 6 bases, the J end by 7 bases, with 19 bases between. Germline V gene data show CDR1 as KGHSH and CDR2 as LQKENI. The CDR3 nucleotides are TGTGCCAGCTCCAACCAAGATTCAGTGCAGGAGCAGTACTTC. As protein: CASSNQDSVQEQYF.

J is TRBJ2-5 and V is TRBV27; TRBD2 matches 11 bases. J was trimmed by 1 base and V by 6 bases; bases with no gene match: 7. Germline V CDR1 and CDR2: MNHEY, SMNVEV (reference sequence). The CDR3 consists of 16 residues. The CDR3 sequence: CASSHTSGGPQETQYF. The CDR3 nucleotides are TGTGCCAGCAGCCATACTAGCGGGGGACCCCAAGAGACCCAGTACTTC.

V and J are TRBV28 and TRBJ2-4, with 7 bases lining up with TRBD1. The CDR3 runs to 14 residues. V gave up 5 bases and J gave up 5 bases; unmatched junction bases: 6. Per the germline V gene, CDR1 is MDHEN and CDR2 is SYDVKM. CDR3 in DNA: TGTGCCAGCAGTGCTGGGACAGAAGAAAACATTCAGTACTTC. This encodes CASSAGTEENIQYF.

The genes are TRBV5-1 and TRBJ2-1; 10 positions match TRBD2. Trimming took 1 base from V and 4 from J; bases not matched to a gene: 8. CDR1 and CDR2 (germline): SGHRS, YFSETQ. The CDR3 has 17 residues. The CDR3 protein is CASSLISAGGRYNEQFF. CDR3 bases: TGCGCCAGCAGCTTGATATCAGCGGGGGGGCGGTACAATGAGCAGTTCTTC.